The 28 T cell receptor beta chains given below trace back to one sample, sequenced in a study of prognosis after radiotherapy for stage I lung cancer. By two-round multiplex PCR, the TCR beta CDR3 was amplified from genomic DNA. Amplification during the initial PCR round employed primers specific to each TRBV and TRBJ gene. One entry per CDR3 protein results from TCRdb running MiXCR on the multiplex PCR reads. The table has 15,000 to 20,000 distinct CDR3 sequences, 29% seen once. The sample in question was PBMCs, obtained before or after stereotactic body radiation therapy (not recorded which). Every receptor here comes from a donor over 45 with non-small cell lung cancer.

This clonotype was found many times. V usage is TRBV20-1 and J usage is TRBJ2-3; tentatively, D is TRBD2 (6 bases). Trimming took off 6 bases at V and 1 base at J, with 29 bases between the two ends. The CDR3 loop spans 19 amino acids. CDR1 is DFQATT, CDR2 SNEGSKA, per germline (reference sequence). The CDR3 nucleotides read TGCAGTGCAACAAGTGCGGTAGCGGCTACCGTTGGGGGCACAGATACGCAGTATTTT. It encodes CSATSAVAATVGGTDTQYF.

This clonotype counts as medium-sized. The chain couples TRBV2 to TRBJ1-5, with D uncertain. Germline loops: CDR1 SNHLY, CDR2 FYNNEI. The CDR3 covers 14 residues. Trimming pared 3 bases from V and 1 base from J, leaving 7 bases between. CDR3 sequence (DNA): TGTGCCAGCAGTGACGAAGCAAGCAATCAGCCCCAGCATTTT. Protein product: CASSDEASNQPQHF.

This clonotype has at least ten counts. In nucleotides, the CDR3 is TGTGCCAGCAGCCACGGGGGGTTCAACAAAAACATTCAGTACTTC. Its protein product is CASSHGGFNKNIQYF. The J gene is TRBJ2-4, the V gene TRBV11-2; 7 bases are a match to TRBD2. CDR1 and CDR2 (germline): SGHAT, FQNNGV. The CDR3 sequence is 15 residues long. Losses at the gene ends were 5 bases for V and 3 bases for J; bases not matched to a gene: 7.

This clonotype showed up many times. The chain joins TRBV30 to TRBJ2-7; weak D call: TRBD1 (5 bases). Trimming stripped 2 bases from V and 9 bases from J, with 14 bases between. Germline CDR1 and CDR2: GTSNPN and SVGIG (reference sequence). The CDR3 sequence is 12 residues long. The chain's CDR3 is CAWSTDRTRQYF. CDR3 coding DNA: TGTGCCTGGAGTACAGACAGAACCCGGCAGTACTTC.

This clonotype has a count of ten or more. The chain links TRBV5-4 to TRBJ2-4; 10 bases line up with TRBD2. Unmatched junction bases numbered 9, after V lost 7 bases and J lost 8 bases. This CDR3 region has 14 residues. Germline lookup yields CDR1 SGHNT and CDR2 YYREEE (reference sequence). CDR3 residues: CASAASGSKDIQYF. The CDR3 DNA sequence: TGTGCCAGCGCGGCTAGCGGGAGTAAGGACATTCAGTACTTC. Drawing the rest from reference TRBV5-4 and TRBJ2-4, the complete variable domain is ETGVTQSPTHLIKTRGQQVTLRCSSQSGHNTVSWYQQALGQGPQFIFQYYREEENGRGNFPPRFSGLQFPNYSSELNVNALELDDSALYLCASAASGSKDIQYFGAGTRLSVL.

This clonotype was found many times. The rearrangement joins TRBV6-1 to TRBJ2-7, with D tentatively TRBD1 (6 bases). V lost 10 bases and J 2 bases, leaving 12 bases between the germline ends. CDR3 length: 12 residues. Germline V lookup: CDR1 MNHNS, CDR2 SASEGT. This CDR3 is CATSDSAYEQYF. The CDR3 DNA is TGTGCCACCTCGGACAGCGCCTACGAGCAGTACTTC.

Ten or more counts support this clonotype. The chain employs TRBV2 and TRBJ1-2, with a tentative D call TRBD1 (5 bases). V was clipped by 6 bases and J by 8 bases, with 16 bases between them. Germline loops: CDR1 SNHLY, CDR2 FYNNEI. This CDR3 is 13 amino acids long. CDR3 DNA sequence: TGTGCCAGCAGGGGGACCCAGCTGGGAGGCTACACCTTC. Its translation is CASRGTQLGGYTF.

In regard to this clonotype: A far larger clone is just one base off, so this is likely a read error. The J gene is TRBJ2-3, the V gene TRBV6-4, with D possibly TRBD1 on 6 matching bases. CDR3 size: 13 residues. Germline-derived CDR1 and CDR2 are MRHNA and SNTAGT. The CDR3 here is CATQGKSIDTQYF. CDR3 sequence (DNA): TGTGCCACACAGGGAAAGAGCATAGATACGCAGTATTTT.

This rearrangement joins TRBV7-9 to TRBJ2-3; 7 bases match TRBD2. The CDR3 length is 18 residues. Germline loops: CDR1 SEHNR, CDR2 FQNEAQ (reference sequence). The junction had 19 bases not matched to a gene; V was cut back by 7 bases and J by 3 bases. The CDR3 protein is CASTDPVWLAEGTDTQYF. DNA for the CDR3: TGTGCCAGCACCGACCCAGTCTGGCTAGCGGAGGGGACAGATACGCAGTATTTT. Full variable domain (rest looked up from reference TRBV7-9 and TRBJ2-3): DTGVSQNPRHKITKRGQNVTFRCDPISEHNRLYWYRQTLGQGPEFLTYFQNEAQLEKSRLLSDRFSAERPKGSFSTLEIQRTEQGDSAMYLCASTDPVWLAEGTDTQYFGPGTRLTVL.

A note on this clonotype: This likely traces to a read error, being one base from a far larger clone. The V and J genes are TRBV7-8 and TRBJ2-1; 9 bases agree with TRBD2. Losses at the gene ends were 1 base for V and 11 bases for J; bases not matched to a gene: 9. The CDR3 contains 15 residues. Germline V gene data show CDR1 as SGHVS and CDR2 as FQNEAQ. CDR3 residues: CASSLEGTSYNKQFF. CDR3 sequence (DNA): TGTGCCAGCAGCTTAGAAGGGACTAGCTATAATAAGCAGTTCTTC.

This clonotype was recorded many times. This chain connects TRBV18 to TRBJ2-7, with D perhaps TRBD1 (5 bases). The CDR3 is 16 amino acids. The V end lost 0 bases, the J end lost 0 bases, and 12 bases lay between the germline ends. Germline V gives CDR1 KGHSH, CDR2 LQKENI. The CDR3 reads CASSPPLQGSSYEQYF. CDR3 DNA: TGTGCCAGCTCACCACCGCTCCAGGGAAGCTCCTACGAGCAGTACTTC.

In the case of this clonotype: One base separates it from a far larger clone, so it is likely a read error. The CDR3 coding sequence is TGCAGTGCTAGGGGGCTGGAATCCTACAATGAGCAGTACTTC. It yields the protein CSARGLESYNEQYF. This chain uses TRBV20-1 with TRBJ2-7, with D tentatively TRBD1 (5 bases). V was cut by 3 bases and J by 7 bases, with 19 bases left in between. CDR1 is DFQATT, CDR2 SNEGSKA, per germline (reference sequence). The CDR3 length is 14 residues.

This clonotype has at least ten counts. The chain employs TRBV5-1 and TRBJ2-1; TRBD1 matches 7 bases. V lost 5 bases to trimming and J lost 9 bases; unmatched junction nucleotides: 11. The CDR3 loop spans 14 amino acids. Germline V gene lookup returns CDR1 SGHRS and CDR2 YFSETQ. The CDR3 sequence: CASRQGTDLLEQFF. The CDR3, as DNA: TGCGCCAGCAGACAAGGGACAGACCTACTTGAGCAGTTCTTC.

This clonotype was counted ten times or more. The chain combines TRBV20-1 with TRBJ2-7; the D gene could be TRBD1 or TRBD2 (5 bases each). There are 13 residues in the CDR3. V was clipped by 7 bases and J by 1 base, with 14 bases between them. Germline V CDR1 and CDR2: DFQATT, SNEGSKA (reference sequence). In DNA form, the CDR3 reads TGCAGTGTTTTGGGACCACCATCCTACGAGCAGTACTTC. Protein sequence: CSVLGPPSYEQYF.

This clonotype has at least ten counts. The V gene is TRBV25-1, the J gene TRBJ2-1; 7 nucleotides match TRBD2. Germline CDR1 and CDR2: MGHDK and SYGVNS. This CDR3 is built from 16 residues. V trimming: 1 base; J trimming: 3 bases; junction bases outside the gene matches: 6. The CDR3 DNA follows: TGTGCCAGCAGTGAATCAGACGGGAGGCACTACAATGAGCAGTTCTTC. Translating it yields CASSESDGRHYNEQFF.

V usage is TRBV30 and J usage is TRBJ1-2; D call uncertain. Germline V lookup: CDR1 GTSNPN, CDR2 SVGIG (reference sequence). CDR3 length: 13 amino acids. Trimming cost V 0 bases and J 11 bases, with 16 bases left between them. The chain's CDR3 is CAWSVESGRAYTF. The CDR3 bases are TGTGCCTGGAGTGTAGAGTCCGGACGGGCATACACCTTC.

This clonotype was detected ten times or more. The V and J genes are TRBV11-2 and TRBJ2-2, with 10 positions matching TRBD2. Trimming took 4 bases from V and 2 from J; bases not matched to a gene: 4. The CDR3 extends over 16 amino acids. Looked up from germline, CDR1 is SGHAT and CDR2 is FQNNGV. The CDR3 sequence: CASSWASGSNTGELFF. The CDR3 region has the DNA TGTGCCAGCAGCTGGGCTAGCGGGAGTAACACCGGGGAGCTGTTTTTT.

This clonotype was picked up many times. The CDR3 coding sequence is TGCAGTGCTAGAGTAATAGGACTAGAATACAATGAGCAGTTCTTC. Its translation: CSARVIGLEYNEQFF. The chain has TRBV20-1 and TRBJ2-1; 7 positions match TRBD2. This CDR3 has 15 residues. Trimming removed 1 base from V and 4 bases from J; junction bases left unmatched: 7. Germline CDR1 is DFQATT and CDR2 is SNEGSKA (reference sequence).

In its sample, this clonotype was seen many times. This chain connects TRBV2 to TRBJ2-7, with a weak D call TRBD1 (5 bases). Trimming cost V 6 bases and J 0 bases, with 12 bases left between them. The CDR3 runs 14 residues. Germline V CDR1 and CDR2: SNHLY, FYNNEI. The DNA for the CDR3 is TGTGCCAGCAGGATATCAGGGCCCTCCTACGAGCAGTACTTC. Translated: CASRISGPSYEQYF.

Worth noting for this clonotype: This likely reflects a read error, since a far larger clone is one base away. The chain carries TRBV7-9 and TRBJ2-1, with TRBD2 matching over 11 bases. This CDR3 contains 16 residues. J lost 6 bases, V lost 5 bases, and 9 bases had no gene match. The germline gives CDR1 SEHNR, CDR2 FQNEAQ (reference sequence). CDR3 in DNA: TGTGCCAGCAGCCTACCCACTAGCGGGAGTGCCAATGAGCAGTTCTTC. Its protein product is CASSLPTSGSANEQFF.

This clonotype was counted many times. The rearrangement joins TRBV11-2 to TRBJ2-7, with 10 bases fitting TRBD2. Trimming at V came to 6 bases and at J to 3 bases, leaving 14 bases not matched to a gene. The CDR3 contains 17 residues. Germline loops: CDR1 SGHAT, CDR2 FQNNGV. The CDR3, as DNA: TGTGCCAGCAGAGGTACGTCCGGGACTAGCGCAAACTACGAGCAGTACTTC. This encodes CASRGTSGTSANYEQYF.

This clonotype has ten or more counts. The rearrangement links TRBV5-6 to TRBJ2-4; tentatively, D is TRBD1 (6 bases). This CDR3 region has 16 residues. Per the germline V gene, CDR1 is SGHDT and CDR2 is YYEEEE. Deletions cut 0 bases from V and 1 base from J, with 11 bases between. This CDR3 reads CASSLGSGEAKNIQYF. Written as DNA, the CDR3 is TGTGCCAGCAGCTTGGGATCAGGGGAGGCCAAAAACATTCAGTACTTC.

This clonotype was seen many times. The chain combines TRBV5-5 with TRBJ1-3; 7 bases align to TRBD1. The CDR3 extends over 15 amino acids. Per the germline V gene, CDR1 is SGHKS and CDR2 is YYEKEE (reference sequence). V shed 2 bases and J 4 bases; nucleotides not matched to a gene: 6. This chain's CDR3 is CASSFEQGRGNTIYF. The DNA for the CDR3 is TGTGCCAGCAGCTTCGAACAGGGGAGAGGAAACACCATATATTTT.

The sample holds many counts of this clonotype. This chain links TRBV20-1 with TRBJ2-1, with D possibly matching TRBD1 (7 bases). The CDR3 length is 13 residues. Germline V gene data show CDR1 as DFQATT and CDR2 as SNEGSKA (reference sequence). Trimming removed 6 bases from V and 7 bases from J, with 16 bases in between. The chain's CDR3 is CSAHPGGRNEQFF. The DNA of the CDR3 is TGCAGTGCCCATCCAGGGGGGAGGAATGAGCAGTTCTTC.

This clonotype has a count of ten or more. This chain connects TRBV19 to TRBJ2-7, with D unresolved. The CDR3 is 16 residues long. The germline V and J ends were trimmed by 9 bases and 1 base, with 22 bases remaining between them. From germline, CDR1 is LNHDA and CDR2 SQIVND (reference sequence). The CDR3 bases are TGTGCCAGGCCCCTTCCCGCCCGGGCGGAGTCCTACGAGCAGTACTTC. This translates into CARPLPARAESYEQYF.

This clonotype has more than one count but fewer than ten. This rearrangement joins TRBV10-3 to TRBJ2-6; D unresolved. From germline, CDR1 is ENHRY and CDR2 SYGVKD. The ends were cut back, 4 bases at V and 0 bases at J, with 4 bases in the middle. The CDR3 sequence is 14 residues long. The CDR3 protein is CAISGGSGANVLTF. The CDR3 bases are TGTGCCATCAGTGGGGGCTCTGGGGCCAACGTCCTGACTTTC.

V and J are TRBV7-2 and TRBJ2-1; 8 nucleotides align to TRBD2. V dropped 6 bases and J dropped 3; count of bases not matched to a gene: 4. This CDR3 contains 14 residues. The V gene's germline CDR1 is SGHTA and CDR2 FQGNSA. CDR3 loop: CASRSGTSYNEQFF. CDR3 nucleotides: TGTGCCAGCAGGTCCGGGACTAGCTACAATGAGCAGTTCTTC. The entire variable domain, with the rest obtained from reference TRBV7-2 and TRBJ2-1, is as follows: GAGVSQSPSNKVTEKGKDVELRCDPISGHTALYWYRQSLGQGLEFLIYFQGNSAPDKSGLPSDRFSAERTGGSVSTLTIQRTQQEDSAVYLCASRSGTSYNEQFFGPGTRLTVL.

This clonotype was found many times. The chain links TRBV19 to TRBJ1-1, with D unclear. CDR1 is LNHDA and CDR2 is SQIVND in the germline V gene (reference sequence). The length of the CDR3 is 15 residues. V gave up 7 bases and J gave up 1 base, with 16 bases separating them. CDR3 nucleotide sequence: TGTGCCAGTACCACCCCCAGGTTAGCGAACACTGAAGCTTTCTTT. It encodes CASTTPRLANTEAFF.